These T cell receptor beta chains were read from a single sample in a study of blood T cell repertoires in COVID-19. Libraries were prepared by immunoSEQ multiplex PCR; TCRdb keeps only in-frame clonotypes and omits some of them. The table includes 450,000 to 500,000 clones, approximately 85% detected once. The sequencing input was peripheral blood. All receptors come from a human donor in a cohort sampled during active COVID-19. Both conserved end residues are part of each CDR3. Each record gives: J gene, CDR3 length, clone size, V gene, D gene, CDR3 DNA, CDR3 protein. The D gene is left open where the match is weak. Clone size is not always given. Where it is, it says once, few, many or a class for expanded clones.

>TRBJ1-1|14|-|TRBV18|-
TGTGCCAGCTCTCGCGAGGCCTTTGAGACTGAAGCTTTCTTT
CASSREAFETEAFF
>TRBJ1-1|16|-|TRBV5-3|TRBD1
TGTGCCAGAAGCCAGATAGGGGGCGAGTATGGGACTGAAGCTTTCTTT
CARSQIGGEYGTEAFF
>TRBJ1-2|11|-|TRBV5-1|-
TGCGCCAGCGGGGGCAACTATGGCTACACCTTC
CASGGNYGYTF
>TRBJ2-5|16|-|TRBV15|TRBD2
TGTGCCACCAGCAAACTAGCGGGAGGCCTCCAAGAGACCCAGTACTTC
CATSKLAGGLQETQYF
>TRBJ1-3|15|-|TRBV5-4|TRBD1
TGTGCCAGCAGCCAGGGGGCATGGTCTGGAAACACCATATATTTT
CASSQGAWSGNTIYF
>TRBJ2-7|15|-|TRBV27|TRBD1
TGTGCCAGCAGTGCCAGGACAGGGGGGGTCTACGAGCAGTACTTC
CASSARTGGVYEQYF
>TRBJ1-1|13|-|TRBV7-2|-
TGTGCCAGCAGCTCCCTCGCGGCCACTGAAGCTTTCTTT
CASSSLAATEAFF
>TRBJ2-7|12|once|TRBV2|TRBD1
TGTGCCAGCAGGAGACAGGGCTACGAGCAGTACTTC
CASRRQGYEQYF
>TRBJ1-4|14|once|TRBV27|-
TGTGCCAGCAGTTTAAGGAGGACTAATGAAAAACTGTTTTTT
CASSLRRTNEKLFF
>TRBJ2-7|14|-|TRBV28|TRBD2
TGTGCCAGCAGCCGCGCGGGGGACTACTACGAGCAGTACTTC
CASSRAGDYYEQYF
>TRBJ2-3|16|once|TRBV5-1|TRBD2
TGCGCCAGCAGCTTGGGACTAGCGGGAGGCTCAGATACGCAGTATTTT
CASSLGLAGGSDTQYF
>TRBJ1-1|10|-|TRBV20-1|-
TGCAGTGCCCTTGACAGGAAAGCTTTCTTT
CSALDRKAFF
>TRBJ1-3|16|-|TRBV5-1|TRBD1
TGCGCCAGCAGCTTGGACTACAGGGGGCCTGGAAACACCATATATTTT
CASSLDYRGPGNTIYF
>TRBJ2-7|15|-|TRBV1|-
TGCACCAGCAGCCAGGGTCGGGGAGCCATTGGCGAGCAGTACTTC
CTSSQGRGAIGEQYF
>TRBJ1-1|16|-|TRBV6-2/TRBV6-3|TRBD1
TGTGCCAGCAGTTACATCCCGCGGACAGGGAGTGATGAAGCTTTCTTT
CASSYIPRTGSDEAFF
>TRBJ2-3|16|-|TRBV10-1|TRBD2
TGCGCCAGCAGTGAATCTAGCGGGTTTATGAAAGATACGCAGTATTTT
CASSESSGFMKDTQYF
>TRBJ2-3|16|-|TRBV28|-
TGTGCCAGCAGTTTACGGGGTGAGACTGGAGCAGATACGCAGTATTTT
CASSLRGETGADTQYF
>TRBJ2-7|15|-|TRBV28|-
TGTGCCAGCAGTTCCCCTGGCCTCATCCCCTACGAGCAGTACTTC
CASSSPGLIPYEQYF
>TRBJ2-1|18|-|TRBV24-1|TRBD2
TGTGCCACCAGTGACCCCGGTCCTAGCGGCCATTCGGGCAATGAGCAGTTCTTC
CATSDPGPSGHSGNEQFF